This record covers a single TCR beta chain. This sample was included in a study of metastatic and nonmetastatic thyroid tumors. MiXCR re-clonotyped the PCR reads for TCRdb. The sample consists of about 13,000 clones, approximately 30% of them appearing once. There are 12 residues in the CDR3. V lost 3 bases to trimming and J lost 2 bases, with 8 bases between them. Germline CDR1 is DFQATT and CDR2 is SNEGSKA (reference sequence). Thyroid surgery took place with no prior treatment in any patient. The origin of this receptor is a male donor with papillary thyroid cancer or a benign thyroid nodule (not recorded which). Some clones in this sample may be carry-over from other donors' samples. Sequenced sample: tumor tissue. The chain carries TRBV20-1 and TRBJ2-7; D is perhaps TRBD2 (5 bases). CDR3 bases: TGCAGTGCTAGTGAGGGAACCTACGAGCAGTACTTC. This translates into CSASEGTYEQYF.